This record covers a single TCR beta chain. Per germline, CDR1 KGHSH and CDR2 LQKENI. The CDR3 runs 10 residues. The germline V and J ends were trimmed by 6 bases and 5 bases, with 4 bases remaining between them. This sample was included in a study of shared T cell receptors in the human thymus. Some clones are missing from TCRdb's copy, which holds only in-frame ones; the method was immunoSEQ multiplex PCR. The data show over 650,000 clones, about 90% seen once. The sample also formed part of further work on human thymus T cells. Per that paper: Thymus tissue was removed during corrective cardiac surgery.

The sequencing sample was made of thymocytes. V is TRBV18 and J is TRBJ2-5; D uncertain. The origin of this receptor is a boy in the first two years of life with a congenital heart defect. In DNA form, the CDR3 reads TGTGCCAGCTCCCTGGAGACCCAGTACTTC. Amino acids: CASSLETQYF.